The 3 T cell receptor beta chains given below trace back to one sample, sequenced in a study of cytomegalovirus exposure and HLA in healthy donors. Use of 60 Vbeta and 13 Jbeta primers characterized the PCR. The repertoire was sequenced with immunoSEQ multiplex PCR; TCRdb's copy has only in-frame clones and lacks some. The sample has about 120,000 clones; around 77% are singletons. Sample: PBMCs. These receptors all stem from a man aged 45-65 years in good health and CMV-seropositive.

This clone was seen once. The rearrangement joins TRBV27 to TRBJ1-5; TRBD1 might be the D (6 bases). CDR3 length: 15 residues. Trimming cost V 3 bases and J 2 bases, with 11 bases left between them. Germline lookup yields CDR1 MNHEY and CDR2 SMNVEV (reference sequence). The CDR3 DNA sequence: TGTGCCAGCAGTTTCGCGGCAGGGGGCAATCAGCCCCAGCATTTT. This codes for CASSFAAGGNQPQHF.

Only a few counts were recorded for this clone. The chain has TRBV6-1 and TRBJ1-5, with a weak D call TRBD1 (5 bases). Germline CDR1 reads MNHNS; CDR2 reads SASEGT. V gave up 8 bases and J gave up 3 bases, with 14 bases separating them. The CDR3 totals 14 residues. For the CDR3, the DNA is TGTGCCAGCGCGAAGGGGCGCGACAATCAGCCCCAGCATTTT. Translation gives CASAKGRDNQPQHF.

The rearrangement uses TRBV5-4 and TRBJ2-2; 10 bases align to TRBD2. This CDR3 has 15 residues. J was trimmed by 1 base and V by 4 bases; bases with no gene match: 1. Per the germline V gene, CDR1 is SGHNT and CDR2 is YYREEE (reference sequence). CDR3 loop: CASSPSGGNTGELFF. CDR3 coding DNA: TGTGCCAGCAGCCCTAGCGGGGGGAACACCGGGGAGCTGTTTTTT.